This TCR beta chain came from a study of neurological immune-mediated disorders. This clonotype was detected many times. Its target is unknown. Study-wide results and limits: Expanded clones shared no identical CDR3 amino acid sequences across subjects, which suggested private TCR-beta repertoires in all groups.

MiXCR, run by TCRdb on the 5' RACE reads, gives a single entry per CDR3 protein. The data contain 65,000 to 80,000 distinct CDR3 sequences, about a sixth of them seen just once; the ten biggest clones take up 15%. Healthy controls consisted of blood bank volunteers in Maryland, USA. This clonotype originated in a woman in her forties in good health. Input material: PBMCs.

The DNA of the CDR3 is TGTGCCACCAGTGACAGGACAGGGGGCTTCTCCCTCTCCTACAATGAGCAGTTCTTC. This encodes CATSDRTGGFSLSYNEQFF. J is TRBJ2-1 and V is TRBV24-1; 11 bases are shared with TRBD1. The V and J ends lost 4 bases and 0 bases, in that order; junction bases with no gene match: 10. Germline CDR1 KGHDR, CDR2 SFDVKD. The CDR3 has 19 residues.